The source of this T cell receptor (beta chain) is a study of blood T cell repertoires in COVID-19 (dated by TCRdb to 2020 to 2021). Looking at the study overall: The collaborator samples originated in the United States, Italy and Spain and spanned the acute and convalescent phases of COVID-19. Where available, HLA class I and class II types were obtained from metadata supplied by the sample provider rather than from assay-based typing. Nearly every sample came with metadata listing a de-identified subject ID, COVID-19 status, age in years and sex. Subjects who had been exposed to COVID-19, were actively infected with it, or had recovered from it provided the deeply sampled blood TCRbeta repertoires that made up the dataset. The material from the prospective study consisted of cDNA or gDNA derived from T cells, B-cell-depleted T cells, or PBMCs. The samples were drawn from two sources: the first 160 participants of the ongoing ImmuneRACE study, and 1,000 to 1,500 subjects contributed by 6 global collaborators. The repertoires were made available in a free public database intended to serve as a resource for research on the immune response to SARS-CoV-2.

The paper's findings and limits, for the study overall: The amount of clinical and demographic metadata varied by source and participant and was provided uncurated.

To note about this clone: What this receptor recognizes is not known. No base-level quality is on record; no much larger clone is a single base apart.

Participants in the prospective study were enrolled through a virtual design, were aged roughly 18 to 100 years, and lived in approximately 24 United States geographic areas. Cohort assignment in the prospective study relied on participant-reported clinical history from a screening survey and a study questionnaire. In the prospective study, mobile phlebotomists collected whole blood, serum and a nasopharyngeal or oropharyngeal swab from each participant. Over a roughly 2-month period, participants in the prospective study had the option of providing additional blood draws and questionnaires. Before DNA extraction, blood samples from the prospective study were shipped at room temperature or frozen. The immunoSEQ Assay, a bias-controlled multiplex PCR, was used to amplify TCRbeta CDR3 regions from genomic DNA. Concerning the study's data processing: The number of nucleated cells in each sample was estimated by amplification of reference gene primers within the assay. To quantify the absolute abundance of each unique TCRbeta CDR3 rearrangement, sequence reads were collapsed and filtered. For each sample, productive Simpson clonality was calculated by taking the square root of Simpson's diversity index across productive rearrangements. TCRdb re-hosts the immuneACCESS table, in-frame sequences only. Its copies lack some clones; in the studies checked, an unresolved V gene accounts for under half of them, and the cause for the rest is not known. V, J and clone size derive from that table, while D and trimming were established from the DNA sequence. The sample profile shows 250,000 or so clones; more than 80% of them were found once. The ten largest make up roughly 3.9% of the sample.

The CDR3 covers 14 residues, taking in both the cysteine and the phenylalanine. The read is trimmed to its CDR3 DNA, 42 bases read in frame from base 1. V is shortened by 7 bases, J by 3 bases, and the region joining them spans 14 bases. Per the germline V gene, KGHDR is the CDR1 and SFDVKD is the CDR2. The sequence derives from a woman younger than 45 with acute COVID-19. Sequencing input: PBMCs or T cells enriched from blood (not recorded which). The chain uses TRBV24-1 and TRBJ1-1; a tentative D match to TRBD1 spans 5 bases. The sequenced DNA: TGTGCCACCAGCTTCGGGGCGGGGGACACTGAAGCTTTCTTT. This is translated as CATSFGAGDTEAFF.